Listed below are T cell receptor beta chains from one sample, sequenced in a study of PD-1 blockade in mismatch repair-deficient tumors. Produced via immunoSEQ multiplex PCR; TCRdb's table is partial and in-frame only. Altogether 100,000 to 150,000 clones are present, approximately 90% being singletons, with the ten largest covering about 14%. Sequencing was performed on peripheral blood, taken 44 weeks after starting pembrolizumab. The receptors were sampled from an adult with mismatch repair-deficient cancer. Each CDR3 is given with its conserved first and last residue.

J | V | length | CDR3
TRBJ1-5 | TRBV19 | 15 | CASKEQENSNQPQHF
TRBJ2-3 | TRBV2 | 17 | CASSEGARGLVTDTQYF
TRBJ1-1 | TRBV10-3 | 15 | CATLRGGGVNTEAFF
TRBJ1-5 | TRBV4-3 | 14 | CASSQGVRNQPQHF
TRBJ1-2 | TRBV27 | 14 | CASSSATGLYGYTF
TRBJ1-3 | TRBV28 | 17 | CASSPYPYRVSGNTIYF
TRBJ1-2 | TRBV28 | 14 | CASSLGQGTYGYTF
TRBJ2-3 | TRBV9 | 12 | CASSVLPDTQYF
TRBJ2-1 | TRBV5-1 | 19 | CASSLVCCSAPYSYNEQFF
TRBJ2-1 | TRBV29-1 | 17 | CSVTGRSGRVPYNEQFF
TRBJ2-4 | TRBV9 | 14 | CASSVGGSLNIQYF